The 10 T cell receptor beta chains below were found in one sample sequenced in a study of CD8+ T cells in alopecia areata (dated by TCRdb to the late 2010s). Library generation was performed with the immunoSEQ multiplex PCR assay. To provide template for TCR sequencing, every sample had RNA extracted and reverse transcribed into cDNA. TCRdb provides this immuneACCESS table in a form limited to in-frame rearrangements. Some clones are lacking; in checked studies, under half of them reflect an unresolved V gene, and why the rest are absent is not known. For this sample, over 250,000 clones appear and none is a singleton. The top ten clones comprise around 1.2% of the sample. Pooled mouse cutaneous lymph node cells were stained for CD4, CD8alpha, NKG2D, NKG2ACE and other markers, then sorted on a BD Influx. The sequencing input was CD4+ T cells sorted from a lymph node. Source of these receptors: a C3H/HeJ mouse with alopecia areata. The MHC haplotype carried by mice of this strain is H2-k.

As to this clone: Germline and genes here are mouse. The sample contains more than one DNA sequence encoding this CDR3. CDR3 DNA (partial): TGTGCCAGCGGTGATAGGGATGCT. Amino acid sequence: CASGDRDA. The CDR3 as a whole reads CASGDRDAEQFF. The V call is TRBV13-2, the J call TRBJ2-1; D is unresolved. The CDR3 end is not reached by the read, which stops 4 residues before it; the germline J gene fills it in. Trimming took 1 base from V and 5 from J, leaving 4 bases between them. The germline V gene encodes CDR1 NNHNN and CDR2 SYGAGS (reference sequence). The CDR3 has 12 amino acids.

This clone was seen more than once but under ten times. Gene names denote mouse genes. The CDR3 is cut off 4 residues early in the read; its end comes from the germline J gene. V gene TRBV12-1 combines with J gene TRBJ2-4, with a weak D call TRBD2 (6 bases). CDR1 is SGHSN, CDR2 HYEKVE, per germline. The CDR3 spans 13 residues. The V and J ends lost 2 bases and 1 base respectively, with 6 bases between them. The CDR3 sequence: CASSRGGQNTLYF. The sequenced CDR3 bases are TGTGCCAGCTCTCGGGGGGGTCAAAAC.

The sample holds a few counts of this clone. Gene names and germline match the mouse. The CDR3 end lies 4 residues beyond the end of the read and is filled in from the germline J gene. The same CDR3 arises from other DNA sequences in this sample as well. This chain connects TRBV13-2 to TRBJ2-7; 8 positions match TRBD2. This CDR3 is built from 14 residues. The V gene's germline CDR1 is NNHNN and CDR2 SYGAGS (reference sequence). CDR3: CASGDSGGTYEQYF. CDR3 bases read: TGTGCCAGCGGTGATTCTGGGGGGACGTAT.

This clone showed up just a few times. Gene labels here are mouse ones. The read halts 4 residues ahead of the CDR3 end, with the missing end drawn from the germline J gene. Other DNA sequences in this sample translate to the same CDR3. V gene TRBV19 combines with J gene TRBJ2-7; D perhaps matches TRBD1 (6 bases). V was clipped by 2 bases and J by 2 bases, with 8 bases between them. The CDR3 consists of 13 residues. From germline, CDR1 is FNHDT and CDR2 SITEND (reference sequence). The part of the CDR3 DNA that was read is TGTGCCAGCAGTATTCAGGGGCCCTAT. Translation gives CASSIQGPY. The full CDR3 protein reads CASSIQGPYEQYF.

Notes on this clone: Any gene name here is a mouse gene name. The CDR3 goes on 3 residues after the read ends, and that part is filled in from the germline J gene. This sample also contains other DNA sequences that code for the same CDR3. V and J are TRBV1 and TRBJ1-6; TRBD1 aligns across 10 bases. TRBJ1-6 is an open reading frame whose function is uncertain. V shed 3 bases, J shed 4 bases, and the junction held 3 bases outside the gene matches. Germline loops: CDR1 NSQYPW, CDR2 LRSPGD (reference sequence). This CDR3 contains 16 residues. CDR3 loop: CTCSARTGGYNSPLYF. The part of the CDR3 DNA that was read is TGCACCTGCAGTGCTCGGACAGGGGGGTATAATTCGCCC.

This clone was counted between two and nine times. The genes are named according to mouse. The read ends 4 residues early relative to the CDR3; the germline J gene fills the gap. The gene calls are TRBV29 and TRBJ2-5, with 8 positions matching TRBD1. In germline, CDR1 is MSHET, CDR2 SYDVDS. This CDR3 has 15 amino acids. V dropped 5 bases and J dropped 2; count of bases not matched to a gene: 6. The CDR3 loop is CASSPRDRIQDTQYF. The CDR3 DNA, read in part, is TGTGCTAGCAGTCCCAGGGACAGGATCCAAGAC.

This clone was seen only a few times. Gene and germline names: mouse. The observed sequence ends 4 residues before the CDR3 terminus, with the missing tail filled in from the germline J gene. The chain couples TRBV17 to TRBJ2-5; D perhaps matches TRBD2 (6 bases). CDR3 size: 14 residues. Germline V gene sequence: CDR1 MNHDT, CDR2 YYDKIL. Trimming cost V 5 bases and J 0 bases, with 9 bases left between them. This CDR3 is CASSRLDNQDTQYF. The sequenced CDR3 bases are TGTGCTAGCAGTCGACTGGATAACCAAGAC. Using reference TRBV17 and TRBJ2-5 for the parts outside the CDR3, the full variable domain is DTTVKQNPRYKLARVGKPVNLICSQTMNHDTMYWYQKKPNQAPKLLLFYYDKILNREADTFEKFQSSRPNNSFCSLYIGSAGLEYSAMYLCASSRLDNQDTQYFGPGTRLLVL.

This clone was observed many times. Any gene name here is a mouse gene name. The read finishes 4 residues shy of the CDR3 end, and the germline J gene is used to complete it. The chain links TRBV13-2 to TRBJ1-1; possible D gene TRBD1, 6 bases. Germline V gene sequence: CDR1 NNHNN, CDR2 SYGAGS (reference sequence). CDR3 length equals 14 residues. V was clipped by 2 bases and J by 4 bases, with 12 bases between them. CDR3 DNA, as far as it was read: TGTGCCAGCGGTGAGGGGGACAAGGGCACA. Translation: CASGEGDKGT. The complete CDR3 protein is CASGEGDKGTEVFF.

To note about this clone: These gene names are mouse names. Coverage ceases 4 residues before the CDR3 finishes, and the germline J gene fills in the end. This rearrangement joins TRBV1 to TRBJ2-4; 9 bases fit TRBD2. Germline V lookup: CDR1 NSQYPW, CDR2 LRSPGD (reference sequence). V was clipped by 0 bases and J by 0 bases; unmatched bases: 7. The CDR3 is 18 amino acids. The CDR3 bases that were read are TGCACCTGCAGTGCAGATCTGCACTGGGGGGTTAGTCAAAAC. Protein product: CTCSADLHWGVSQN. The complete CDR3 sequence is CTCSADLHWGVSQNTLYF.

About this clone: The gene names here belong to mouse. The DNA ends 4 residues before the CDR3 does, and the rest of the CDR3 is filled in from the germline J gene. The chain joins TRBV14 to TRBJ2-3; D is perhaps TRBD2 (7 bases). V gave up 4 bases and J gave up 1 base, with 10 bases separating them. Germline CDR1 reads SGHDT; CDR2 reads FRDEAV. The CDR3 spans 14 residues. The covered CDR3 bases are TGTGCCAGCAGTAGGGGGGGAGGTGCAGAA. This translates into CASSRGGGAE. The CDR3, in full, reads CASSRGGGAETLYF.